The source of this TCR beta chain is a study of cytomegalovirus exposure and HLA in healthy donors. CDR3 length: 11 residues. V lost 4 bases and J lost 7, with 7 bases in between. Germline CDR1 SGHVS, CDR2 FNYEAQ. The PCR was carried out with 60 Vbeta primers and 13 Jbeta primers. TCRdb's copy holds only in-frame clones and misses some; the assay was immunoSEQ multiplex PCR. The sample consists of approximately 170,000 clones, around four fifths of them appearing once. The sequenced material came from PBMCs. The origin of this receptor is a female donor in good health and CMV-seronegative. The chain employs TRBV7-6 and TRBJ1-1; D perhaps matches TRBD1 (5 bases). The CDR3: CASSSTGEAFF. CDR3 nucleotides: TGTGCCAGCAGCTCCACAGGTGAAGCTTTCTTT.